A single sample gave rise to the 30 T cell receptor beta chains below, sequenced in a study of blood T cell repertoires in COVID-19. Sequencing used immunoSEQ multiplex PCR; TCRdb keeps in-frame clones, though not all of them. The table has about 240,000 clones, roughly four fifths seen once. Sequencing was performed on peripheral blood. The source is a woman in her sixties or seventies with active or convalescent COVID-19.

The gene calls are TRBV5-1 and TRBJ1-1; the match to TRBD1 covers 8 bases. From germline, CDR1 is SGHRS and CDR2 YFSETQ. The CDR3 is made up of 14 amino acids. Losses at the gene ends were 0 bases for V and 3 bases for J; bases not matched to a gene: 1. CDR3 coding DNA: TGCGCCAGCAGCTTGGAGACAGGGGACACTGAAGCTTTCTTT. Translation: CASSLETGDTEAFF.

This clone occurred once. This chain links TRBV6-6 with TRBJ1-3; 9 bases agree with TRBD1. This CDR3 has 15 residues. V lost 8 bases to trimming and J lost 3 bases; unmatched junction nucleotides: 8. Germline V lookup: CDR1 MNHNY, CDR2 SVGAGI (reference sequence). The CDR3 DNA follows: TGTGCCAGCCAGACACAGGGGGCGCGTGGAAACACCATATATTTT. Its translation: CASQTQGARGNTIYF.

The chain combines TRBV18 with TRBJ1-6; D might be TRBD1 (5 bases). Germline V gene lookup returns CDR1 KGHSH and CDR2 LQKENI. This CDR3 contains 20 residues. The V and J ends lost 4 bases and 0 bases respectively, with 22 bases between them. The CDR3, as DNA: TGTGCCAGCTCACTCACAGGATCGTTGACTTCTAGCTCCTATAATTCACCCCTCCACTTT. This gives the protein CASSLTGSLTSSSYNSPLHF.

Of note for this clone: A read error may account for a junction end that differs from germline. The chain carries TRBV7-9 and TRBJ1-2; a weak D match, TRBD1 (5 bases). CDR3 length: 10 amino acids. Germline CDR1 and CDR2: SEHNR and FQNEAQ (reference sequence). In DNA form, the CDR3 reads TGTGCCAGCAGCTCCCCGGCCCAGGGCTTC. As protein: CASSSPAQGF.

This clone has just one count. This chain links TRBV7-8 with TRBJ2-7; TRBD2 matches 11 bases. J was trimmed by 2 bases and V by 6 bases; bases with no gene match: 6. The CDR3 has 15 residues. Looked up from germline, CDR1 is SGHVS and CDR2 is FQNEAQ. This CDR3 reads CASSLGLADAYEQYF. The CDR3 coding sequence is TGTGCCAGCAGTTTGGGACTAGCGGATGCCTACGAGCAGTACTTC.

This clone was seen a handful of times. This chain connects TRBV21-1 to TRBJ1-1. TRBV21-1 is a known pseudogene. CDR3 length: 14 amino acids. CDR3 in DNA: TGTGCCAGCATCCTCGGGGGGAGGGTCACTGAAGCTTTCTTT. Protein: CASILGGRVTEAFF.

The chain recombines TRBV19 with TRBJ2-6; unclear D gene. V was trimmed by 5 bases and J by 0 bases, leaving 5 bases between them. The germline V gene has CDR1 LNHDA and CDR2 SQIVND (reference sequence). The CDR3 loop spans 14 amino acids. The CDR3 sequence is CASSAPSGANVLTF. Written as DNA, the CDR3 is TGTGCCAGTAGTGCGCCCTCTGGGGCCAACGTCCTGACTTTC.

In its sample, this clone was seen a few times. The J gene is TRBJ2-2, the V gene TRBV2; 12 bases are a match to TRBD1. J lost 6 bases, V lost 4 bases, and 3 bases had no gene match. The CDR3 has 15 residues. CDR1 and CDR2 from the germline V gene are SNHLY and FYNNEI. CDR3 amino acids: CASSVGTGGPGELFF. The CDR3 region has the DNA TGTGCCAGCAGTGTCGGGACAGGGGGCCCCGGGGAGCTGTTTTTT.

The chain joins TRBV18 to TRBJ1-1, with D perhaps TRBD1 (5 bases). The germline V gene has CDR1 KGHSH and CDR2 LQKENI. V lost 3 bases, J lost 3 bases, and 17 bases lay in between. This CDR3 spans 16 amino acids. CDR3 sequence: CASSPFERQTYTEAFF. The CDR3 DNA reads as TGTGCCAGCTCACCCTTTGAACGACAGACTTACACTGAAGCTTTCTTT.

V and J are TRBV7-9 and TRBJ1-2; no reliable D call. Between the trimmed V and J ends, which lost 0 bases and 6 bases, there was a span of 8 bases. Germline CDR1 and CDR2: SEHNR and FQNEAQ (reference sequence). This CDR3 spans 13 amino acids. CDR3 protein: CASSLASQNGYTF. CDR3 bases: TGTGCCAGCAGCTTAGCGTCTCAGAATGGCTACACCTTC.

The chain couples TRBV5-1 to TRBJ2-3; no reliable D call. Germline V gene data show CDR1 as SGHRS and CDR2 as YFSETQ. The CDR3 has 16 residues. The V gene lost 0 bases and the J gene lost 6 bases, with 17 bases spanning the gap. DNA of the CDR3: TGCGCCAGCAGCTTGGGTTCACGGTCATTGCGGGATACGCAGTATTTT. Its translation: CASSLGSRSLRDTQYF. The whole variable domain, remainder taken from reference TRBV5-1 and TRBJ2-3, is KAGVTQTPRYLIKTRGQQVTLSCSPISGHRSVSWYQQTPGQGLQFLFEYFSETQRNKGNFPGRFSGRQFSNSRSEMNVSTLELGDSALYLCASSLGSRSLRDTQYFGPGTRLTVL.

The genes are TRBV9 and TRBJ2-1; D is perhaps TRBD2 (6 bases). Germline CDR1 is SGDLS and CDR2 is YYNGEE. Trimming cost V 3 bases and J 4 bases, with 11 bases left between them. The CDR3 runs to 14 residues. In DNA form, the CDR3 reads TGTGCCAGCAGCGCGGGGACTTTGTACAATGAGCAGTTCTTC. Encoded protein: CASSAGTLYNEQFF.

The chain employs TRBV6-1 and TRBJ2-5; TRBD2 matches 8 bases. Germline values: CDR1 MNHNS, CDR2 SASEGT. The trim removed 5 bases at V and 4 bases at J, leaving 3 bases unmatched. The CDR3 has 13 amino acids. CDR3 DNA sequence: TGTGCCAGCAGTTCGGGAGGGAGAGAGACCCAGTACTTC. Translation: CASSSGGRETQYF.

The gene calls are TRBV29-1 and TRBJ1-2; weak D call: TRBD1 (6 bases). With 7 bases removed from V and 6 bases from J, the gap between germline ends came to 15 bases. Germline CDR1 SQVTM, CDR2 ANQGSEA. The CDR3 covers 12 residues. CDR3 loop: CSGLGGEDGYTF. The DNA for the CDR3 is TGCAGCGGTTTAGGGGGGGAGGATGGCTACACCTTC.

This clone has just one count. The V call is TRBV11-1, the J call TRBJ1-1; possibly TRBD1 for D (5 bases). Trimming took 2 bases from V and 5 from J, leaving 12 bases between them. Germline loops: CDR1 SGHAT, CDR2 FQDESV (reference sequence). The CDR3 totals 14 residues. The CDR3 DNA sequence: TGTGCCAGCAGCTTATCGGGGGGAGTGACTGAAGCTTTCTTT. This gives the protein CASSLSGGVTEAFF.

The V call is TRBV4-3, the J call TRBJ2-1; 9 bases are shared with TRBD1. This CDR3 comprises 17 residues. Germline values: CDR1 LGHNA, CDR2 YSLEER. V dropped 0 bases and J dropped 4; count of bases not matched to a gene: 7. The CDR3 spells CASSQDIQGAPYNEQFF. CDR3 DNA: TGCGCCAGCAGCCAAGATATACAGGGGGCGCCGTACAATGAGCAGTTCTTC.

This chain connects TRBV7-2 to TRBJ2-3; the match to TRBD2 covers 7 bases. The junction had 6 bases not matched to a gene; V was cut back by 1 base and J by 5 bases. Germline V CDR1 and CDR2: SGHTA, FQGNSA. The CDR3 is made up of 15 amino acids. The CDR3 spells CASSLEWGGIDTQYF. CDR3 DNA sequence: TGTGCCAGCAGCTTAGAGTGGGGGGGGATAGATACGCAGTATTTT.

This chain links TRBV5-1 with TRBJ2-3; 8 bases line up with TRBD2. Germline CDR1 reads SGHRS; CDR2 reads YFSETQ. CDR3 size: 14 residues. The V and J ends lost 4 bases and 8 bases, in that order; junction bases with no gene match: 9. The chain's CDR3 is CASSLGGDRGTQYF. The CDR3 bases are TGCGCCAGCAGCCTCGGGGGGGACCGGGGTACGCAGTATTTT. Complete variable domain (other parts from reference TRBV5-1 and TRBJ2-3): KAGVTQTPRYLIKTRGQQVTLSCSPISGHRSVSWYQQTPGQGLQFLFEYFSETQRNKGNFPGRFSGRQFSNSRSEMNVSTLELGDSALYLCASSLGGDRGTQYFGPGTRLTVL.

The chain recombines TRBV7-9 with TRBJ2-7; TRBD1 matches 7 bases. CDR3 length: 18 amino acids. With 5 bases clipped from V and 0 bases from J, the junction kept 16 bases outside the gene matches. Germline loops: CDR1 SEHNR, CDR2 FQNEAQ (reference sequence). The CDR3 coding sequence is TGTGCCAGCAGCACCACCGTTCAGACAGGGCTGAGCTCCTACGAGCAGTACTTC. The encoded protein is CASSTTVQTGLSSYEQYF.

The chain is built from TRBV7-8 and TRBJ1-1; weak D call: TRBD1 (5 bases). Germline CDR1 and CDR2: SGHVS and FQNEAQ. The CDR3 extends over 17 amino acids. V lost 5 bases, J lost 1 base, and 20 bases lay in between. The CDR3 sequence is CASSPSRGGDRNTEAFF. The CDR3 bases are TGTGCCAGCAGCCCGTCACGTGGGGGGGATAGGAACACTGAAGCTTTCTTT. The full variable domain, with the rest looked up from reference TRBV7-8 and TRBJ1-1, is GAGVSQSPRYKVAKRGQDVALRCDPISGHVSLFWYQQALGQGPEFLTYFQNEAQLDKSGLPSDRFFAERPEGSVSTLKIQRTQQEDSAVYLCASSPSRGGDRNTEAFFGQGTRLTVV.

CDR3 bases: TGCACCAGCAGCCAAGATACAGGGGTCACTGAAGCTTTCTTT. Translation: CTSSQDTGVTEAFF. The chain links TRBV1 to TRBJ1-1; TRBD1 is the table's D call, not checked against the DNA. TRBV1 is deemed a pseudogene. The CDR3 is made up of 14 amino acids.

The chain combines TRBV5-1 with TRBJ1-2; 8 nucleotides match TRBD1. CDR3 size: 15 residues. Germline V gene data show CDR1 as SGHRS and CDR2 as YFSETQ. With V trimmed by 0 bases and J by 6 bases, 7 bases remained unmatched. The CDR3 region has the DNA TGCGCCAGCAGCTTGGACGGGACAGGATTTGATGGCTACACCTTC. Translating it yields CASSLDGTGFDGYTF.

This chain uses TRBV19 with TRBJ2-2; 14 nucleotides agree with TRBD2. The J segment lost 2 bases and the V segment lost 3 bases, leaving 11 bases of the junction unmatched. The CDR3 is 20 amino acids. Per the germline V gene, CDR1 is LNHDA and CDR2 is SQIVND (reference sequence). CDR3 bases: TGTGCCAGTAGTATTCCGTCGGGGACTAGCGGGGGTCGCAACACCGGGGAGCTGTTTTTT. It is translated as CASSIPSGTSGGRNTGELFF.

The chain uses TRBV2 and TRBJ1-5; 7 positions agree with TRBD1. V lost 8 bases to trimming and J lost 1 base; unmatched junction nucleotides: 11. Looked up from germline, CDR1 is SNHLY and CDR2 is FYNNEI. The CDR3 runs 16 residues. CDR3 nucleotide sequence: TGTGCCAGCCATCGGGACAGAGCCCTCAGCAATCAGCCCCAGCATTTT. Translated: CASHRDRALSNQPQHF.

CDR3 coding DNA: TGTGCCAGCAGCCCCTCAGCAGGGACTAGCGGGGGCACAGATACGCAGTATTTT. Encoded protein: CASSPSAGTSGGTDTQYF. The rearrangement joins TRBV7-3 to TRBJ2-3, with 13 bases identical to TRBD2. The germline CDR1 and CDR2 sequences are SGHTA and FQGTGA. V lost 5 bases and J lost 1; bases outside the gene matches: 9. CDR3 length: 18 residues.

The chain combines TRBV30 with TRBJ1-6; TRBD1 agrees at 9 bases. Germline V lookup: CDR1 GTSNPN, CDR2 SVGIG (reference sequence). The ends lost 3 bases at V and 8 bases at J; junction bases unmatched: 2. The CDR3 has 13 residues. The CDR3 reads CAWRGQGHSPLHF. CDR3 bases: TGTGCCTGGAGGGGACAGGGCCATTCACCCCTCCACTTT.

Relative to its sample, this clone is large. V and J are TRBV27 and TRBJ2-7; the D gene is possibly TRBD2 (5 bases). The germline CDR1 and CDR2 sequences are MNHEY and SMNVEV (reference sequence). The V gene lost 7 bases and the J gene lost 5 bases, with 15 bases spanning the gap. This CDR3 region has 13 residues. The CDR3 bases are TGTGCCAGCAACCGCTGGAGGTACCACGAGCAGTACTTC. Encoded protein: CASNRWRYHEQYF.

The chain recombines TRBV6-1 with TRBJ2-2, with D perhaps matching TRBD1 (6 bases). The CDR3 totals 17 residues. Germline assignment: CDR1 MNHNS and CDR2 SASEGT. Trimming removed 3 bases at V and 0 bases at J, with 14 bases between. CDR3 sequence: CASSDFNGTPNTGELFF. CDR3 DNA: TGTGCCAGCAGTGACTTCAACGGGACACCGAACACCGGGGAGCTGTTTTTT.

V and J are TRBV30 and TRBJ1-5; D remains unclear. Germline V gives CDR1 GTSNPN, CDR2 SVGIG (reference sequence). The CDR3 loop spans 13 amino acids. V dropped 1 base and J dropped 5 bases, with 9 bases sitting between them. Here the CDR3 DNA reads TGTGCCTGGAGTGAATTATCGGATCAGCCCCAGCATTTT. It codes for CAWSELSDQPQHF.

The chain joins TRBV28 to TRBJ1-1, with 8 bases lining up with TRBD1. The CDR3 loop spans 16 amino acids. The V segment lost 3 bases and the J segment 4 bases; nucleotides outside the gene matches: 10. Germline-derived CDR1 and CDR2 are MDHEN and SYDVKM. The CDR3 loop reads CASSFFGTGRVTEAFF. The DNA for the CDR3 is TGTGCCAGCAGTTTTTTCGGGACAGGTCGGGTCACTGAAGCTTTCTTT.